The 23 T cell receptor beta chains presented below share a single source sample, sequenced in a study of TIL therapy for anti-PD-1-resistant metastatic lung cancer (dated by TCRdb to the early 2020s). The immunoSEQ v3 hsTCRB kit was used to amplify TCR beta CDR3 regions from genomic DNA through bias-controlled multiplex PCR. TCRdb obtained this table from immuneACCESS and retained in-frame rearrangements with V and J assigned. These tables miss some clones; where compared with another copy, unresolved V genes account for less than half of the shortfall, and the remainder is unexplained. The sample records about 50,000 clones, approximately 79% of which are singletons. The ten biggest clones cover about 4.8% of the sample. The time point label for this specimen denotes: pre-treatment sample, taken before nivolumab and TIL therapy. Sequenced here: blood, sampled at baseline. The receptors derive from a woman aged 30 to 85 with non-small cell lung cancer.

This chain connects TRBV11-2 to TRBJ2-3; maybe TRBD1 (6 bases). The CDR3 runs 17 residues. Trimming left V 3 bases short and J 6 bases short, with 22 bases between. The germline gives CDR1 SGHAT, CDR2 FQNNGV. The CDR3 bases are TGTGCCAGCAGCTTTTCGACAGGATCTGGATCTGTGGATACGCAGTATTTT. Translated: CASSFSTGSGSVDTQYF.

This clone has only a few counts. The CDR3 DNA follows: TGCGCCAGCAGCCCCCCCGGGCAGGGGGGAAATGGCTACACCTTC. Its translation: CASSPPGQGGNGYTF. This sequence joins TRBV4-1 and TRBJ1-2, with TRBD1 identical over 7 bases. Per the germline V gene, CDR1 is MGHRA and CDR2 is YSYEKL. The length of the CDR3 is 15 residues. With V trimmed by 4 bases and J by 6 bases, 11 bases remained unmatched.

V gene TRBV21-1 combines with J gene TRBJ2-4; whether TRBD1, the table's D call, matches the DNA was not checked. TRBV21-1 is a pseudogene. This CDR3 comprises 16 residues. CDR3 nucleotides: TGTGCCAGCAGCACGACAGTCCCCTGGGCCAAAAACATTCAGTACTTC. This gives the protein CASSTTVPWAKNIQYF.

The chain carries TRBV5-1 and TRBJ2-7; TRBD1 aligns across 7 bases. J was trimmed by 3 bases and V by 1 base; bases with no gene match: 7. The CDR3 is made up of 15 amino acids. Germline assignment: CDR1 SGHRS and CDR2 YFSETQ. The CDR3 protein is CASSLQYRDSYEQYF. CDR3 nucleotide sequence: TGCGCCAGCAGCTTGCAGTACCGGGACAGCTACGAGCAGTACTTC.

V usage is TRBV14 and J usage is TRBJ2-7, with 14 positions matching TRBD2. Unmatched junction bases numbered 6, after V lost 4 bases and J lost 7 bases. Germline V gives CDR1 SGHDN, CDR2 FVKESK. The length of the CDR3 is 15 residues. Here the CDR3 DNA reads TGTGCCAGCAGCCCGGGACTAGCGGGAGTATGGGAGCAGTACTTC. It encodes CASSPGLAGVWEQYF.

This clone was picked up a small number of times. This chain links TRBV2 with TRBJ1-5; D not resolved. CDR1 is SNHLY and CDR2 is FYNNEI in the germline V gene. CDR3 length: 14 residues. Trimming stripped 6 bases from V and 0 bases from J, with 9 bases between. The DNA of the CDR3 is TGTGCCAGCAGCGTACAATTTAGCAATCAGCCCCAGCATTTT. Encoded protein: CASSVQFSNQPQHF.

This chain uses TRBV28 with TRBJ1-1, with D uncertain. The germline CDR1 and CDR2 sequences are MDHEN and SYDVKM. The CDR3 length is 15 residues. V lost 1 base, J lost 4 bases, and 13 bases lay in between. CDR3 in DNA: TGTGCCAGCAGTTTATCCCTCGGGGTGGGCACTGAAGCTTTCTTT. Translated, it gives CASSLSLGVGTEAFF.

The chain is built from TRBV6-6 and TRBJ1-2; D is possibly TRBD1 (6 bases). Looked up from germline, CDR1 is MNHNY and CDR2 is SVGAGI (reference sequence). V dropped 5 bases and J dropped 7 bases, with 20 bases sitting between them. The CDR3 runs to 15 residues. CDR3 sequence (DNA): TGTGCCAGCAGTACAAACTCAATCAGGGGACGTGGCTACACCTTC. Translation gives CASSTNSIRGRGYTF.

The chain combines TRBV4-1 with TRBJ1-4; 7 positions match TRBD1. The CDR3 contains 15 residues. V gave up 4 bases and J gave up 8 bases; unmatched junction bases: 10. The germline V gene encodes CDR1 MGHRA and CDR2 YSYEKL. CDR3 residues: CASSRQQGISEKLFF. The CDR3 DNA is TGCGCCAGCAGCCGACAACAGGGGATAAGCGAAAAACTGTTTTTT.

The CDR3: CASSPLGGFYEQYF. CDR3 coding DNA: TGTGCCAGCAGCCCTCTAGGGGGATTCTACGAGCAGTACTTC. The chain couples TRBV5-5 to TRBJ2-7; weak D call: TRBD1 (6 bases). Looked up from germline, CDR1 is SGHKS and CDR2 is YYEKEE (reference sequence). V gave up 4 bases and J gave up 3 bases, with 14 bases separating them. This CDR3 region has 14 residues.

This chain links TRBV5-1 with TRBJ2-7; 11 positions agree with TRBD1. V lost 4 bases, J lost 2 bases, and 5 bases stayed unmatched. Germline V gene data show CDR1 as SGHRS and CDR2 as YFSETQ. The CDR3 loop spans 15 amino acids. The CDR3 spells CASSTGTGGPYEQYF. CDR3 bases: TGCGCCAGCAGCACGGGGACAGGGGGACCCTACGAGCAGTACTTC.

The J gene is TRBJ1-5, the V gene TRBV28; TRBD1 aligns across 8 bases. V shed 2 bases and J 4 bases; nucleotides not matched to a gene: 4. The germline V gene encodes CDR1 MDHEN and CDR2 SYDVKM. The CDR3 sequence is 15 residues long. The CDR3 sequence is CASSLQGARNQPQHF. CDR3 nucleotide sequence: TGTGCCAGCAGTTTACAGGGGGCGCGAAATCAGCCCCAGCATTTT.

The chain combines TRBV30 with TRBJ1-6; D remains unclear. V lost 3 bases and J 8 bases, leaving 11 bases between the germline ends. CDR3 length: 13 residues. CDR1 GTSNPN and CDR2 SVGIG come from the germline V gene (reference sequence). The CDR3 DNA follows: TGTGCCTGGAGCTTGGGAGGTGATTCACCCCTCCACTTT. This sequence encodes CAWSLGGDSPLHF.

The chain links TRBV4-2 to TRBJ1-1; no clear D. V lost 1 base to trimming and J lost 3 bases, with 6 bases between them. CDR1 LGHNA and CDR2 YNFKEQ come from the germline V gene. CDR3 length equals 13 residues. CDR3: CASSQVADTEAFF. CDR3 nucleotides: TGTGCCAGCAGCCAAGTCGCGGACACTGAAGCTTTCTTT.

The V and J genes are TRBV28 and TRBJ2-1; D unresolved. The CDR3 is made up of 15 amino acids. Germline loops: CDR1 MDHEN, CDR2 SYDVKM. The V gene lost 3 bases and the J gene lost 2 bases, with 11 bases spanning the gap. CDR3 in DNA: TGTGCCAGCAGTTTCCGATTGAGACCCTACAATGAGCAGTTCTTC. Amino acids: CASSFRLRPYNEQFF.

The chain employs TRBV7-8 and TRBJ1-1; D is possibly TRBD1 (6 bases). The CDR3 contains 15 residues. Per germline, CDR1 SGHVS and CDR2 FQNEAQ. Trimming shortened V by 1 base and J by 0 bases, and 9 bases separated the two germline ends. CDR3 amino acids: CASSLEGVMNTEAFF. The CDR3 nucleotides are TGTGCCAGCAGCTTAGAGGGGGTTATGAACACTGAAGCTTTCTTT.

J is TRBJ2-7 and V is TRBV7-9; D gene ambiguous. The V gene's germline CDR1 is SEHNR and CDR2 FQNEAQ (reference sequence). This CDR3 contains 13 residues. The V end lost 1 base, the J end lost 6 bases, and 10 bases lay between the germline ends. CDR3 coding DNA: TGTGCCAGCAGCTTAGGCGAATTACTCGAGCAGTACTTC. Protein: CASSLGELLEQYF.

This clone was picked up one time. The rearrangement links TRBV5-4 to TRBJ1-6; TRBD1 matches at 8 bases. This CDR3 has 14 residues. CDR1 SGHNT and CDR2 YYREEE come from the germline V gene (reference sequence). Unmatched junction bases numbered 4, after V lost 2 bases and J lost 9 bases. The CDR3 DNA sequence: TGTGCCAGCAGCTTAGGACAGGGAACTTCACCCCTCCACTTT. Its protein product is CASSLGQGTSPLHF.

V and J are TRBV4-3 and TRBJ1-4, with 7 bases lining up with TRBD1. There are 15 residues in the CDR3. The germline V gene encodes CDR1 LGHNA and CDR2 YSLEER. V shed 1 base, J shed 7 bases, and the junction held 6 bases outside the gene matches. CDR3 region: CASSQGNRGGEKLFF. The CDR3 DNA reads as TGCGCCAGCAGCCAAGGTAACAGGGGCGGTGAAAAACTGTTTTTT.

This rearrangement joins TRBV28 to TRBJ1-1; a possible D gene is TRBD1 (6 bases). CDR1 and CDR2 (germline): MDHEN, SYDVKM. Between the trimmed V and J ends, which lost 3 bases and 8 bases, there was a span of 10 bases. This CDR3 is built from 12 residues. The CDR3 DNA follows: TGTGCCAGCAGTTTCCAGGGGCCCGAAGCTTTCTTT. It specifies CASSFQGPEAFF.

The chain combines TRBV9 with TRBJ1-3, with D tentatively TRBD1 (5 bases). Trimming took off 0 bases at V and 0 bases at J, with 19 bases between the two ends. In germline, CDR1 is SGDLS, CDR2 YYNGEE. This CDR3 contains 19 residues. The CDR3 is CASSVAGGGRTGSGNTIYF. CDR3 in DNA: TGTGCCAGCAGCGTAGCTGGGGGTGGCAGGACCGGCTCTGGAAACACCATATATTTT.

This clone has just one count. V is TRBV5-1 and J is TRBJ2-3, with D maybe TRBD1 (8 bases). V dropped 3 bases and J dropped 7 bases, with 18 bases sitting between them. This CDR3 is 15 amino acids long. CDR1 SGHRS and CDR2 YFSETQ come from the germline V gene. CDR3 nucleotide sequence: TGCGCCAGCAGCTCAGCGGGACAGGACGGAAATACGCAGTATTTT. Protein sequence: CASSSAGQDGNTQYF.

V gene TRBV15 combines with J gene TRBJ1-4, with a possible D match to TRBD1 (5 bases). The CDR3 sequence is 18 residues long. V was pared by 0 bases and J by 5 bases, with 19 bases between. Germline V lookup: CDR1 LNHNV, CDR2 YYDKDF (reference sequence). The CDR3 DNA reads TGTGCCACCAGCAGAGATCCTAGGCGATGGGGGTTCAATGAAAAACTGTTTTTT. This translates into CATSRDPRRWGFNEKLFF. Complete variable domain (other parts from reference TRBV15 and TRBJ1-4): DAMVIQNPRYQVTQFGKPVTLSCSQTLNHNVMYWYQQKSSQAPKLLFHYYDKDFNNEADTPDNFQSRRPNTSFCFLDIRSPGLGDTAMYLCATSRDPRRWGFNEKLFFGSGTQLSVL.